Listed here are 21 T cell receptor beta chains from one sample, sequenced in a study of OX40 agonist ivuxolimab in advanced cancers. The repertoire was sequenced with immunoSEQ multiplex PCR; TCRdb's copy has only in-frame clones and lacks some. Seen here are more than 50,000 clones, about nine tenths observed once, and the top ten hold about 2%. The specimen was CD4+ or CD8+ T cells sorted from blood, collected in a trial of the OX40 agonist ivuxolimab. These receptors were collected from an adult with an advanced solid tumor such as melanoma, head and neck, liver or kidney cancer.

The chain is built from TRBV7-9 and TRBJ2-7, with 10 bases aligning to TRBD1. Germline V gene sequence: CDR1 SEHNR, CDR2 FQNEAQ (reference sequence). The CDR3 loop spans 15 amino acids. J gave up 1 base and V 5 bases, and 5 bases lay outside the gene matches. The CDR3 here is CASSLRQGASYEQYF. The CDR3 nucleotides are TGTGCCAGCAGCCTAAGACAGGGGGCATCCTACGAGCAGTACTTC.

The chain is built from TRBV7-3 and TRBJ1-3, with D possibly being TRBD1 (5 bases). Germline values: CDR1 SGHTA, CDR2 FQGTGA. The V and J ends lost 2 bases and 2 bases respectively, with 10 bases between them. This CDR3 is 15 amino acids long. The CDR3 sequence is CASSLSWGPGNTIYF. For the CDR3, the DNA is TGTGCCAGCAGCTTATCGTGGGGACCTGGAAACACCATATATTTT.

CDR3 sequence reads: CASSIERGNEQFF. In DNA form, the CDR3 reads TGTGCCAGTAGTATCGAGCGGGGCAATGAGCAGTTCTTC. V and J are TRBV19 and TRBJ2-1, with 7 positions matching TRBD2. This CDR3 region has 13 residues. V was clipped by 3 bases and J by 6 bases; unmatched bases: 2. Germline CDR1 LNHDA, CDR2 SQIVND (reference sequence).

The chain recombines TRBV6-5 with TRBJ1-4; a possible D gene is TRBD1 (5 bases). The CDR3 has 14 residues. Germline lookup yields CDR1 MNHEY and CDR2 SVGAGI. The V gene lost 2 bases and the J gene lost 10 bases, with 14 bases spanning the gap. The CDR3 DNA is TGTGCCAGCAGTTACATGGGACCCCTCGGAAAACTGTTTTTT. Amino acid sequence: CASSYMGPLGKLFF.

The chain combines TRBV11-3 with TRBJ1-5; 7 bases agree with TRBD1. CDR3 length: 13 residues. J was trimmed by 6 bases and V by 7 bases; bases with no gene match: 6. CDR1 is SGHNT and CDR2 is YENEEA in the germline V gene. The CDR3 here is CASIGRQGQPQHF. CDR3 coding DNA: TGTGCCAGCATAGGGAGACAGGGTCAGCCCCAGCATTTT.

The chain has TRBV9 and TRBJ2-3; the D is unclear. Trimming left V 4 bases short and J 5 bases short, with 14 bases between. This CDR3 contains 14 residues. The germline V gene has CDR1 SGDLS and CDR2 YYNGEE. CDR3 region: CASSPRAVRDTQYF. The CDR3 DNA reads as TGTGCCAGCAGCCCCCGGGCCGTTCGAGATACGCAGTATTTT.

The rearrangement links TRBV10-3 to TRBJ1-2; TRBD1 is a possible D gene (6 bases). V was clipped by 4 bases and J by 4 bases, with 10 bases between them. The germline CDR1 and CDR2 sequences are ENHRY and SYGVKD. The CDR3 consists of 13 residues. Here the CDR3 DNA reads TGTGCCATCAGTGCAGGGACACCCTATGGCTACACCTTC. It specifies CAISAGTPYGYTF.

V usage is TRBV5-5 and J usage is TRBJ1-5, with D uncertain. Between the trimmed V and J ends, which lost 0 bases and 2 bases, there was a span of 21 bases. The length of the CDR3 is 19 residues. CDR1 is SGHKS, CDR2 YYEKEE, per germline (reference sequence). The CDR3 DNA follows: TGTGCCAGCAGCTTGGCTGCGGGTGAATCCCCTTTCGGCAATCAGCCCCAGCATTTT. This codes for CASSLAAGESPFGNQPQHF.

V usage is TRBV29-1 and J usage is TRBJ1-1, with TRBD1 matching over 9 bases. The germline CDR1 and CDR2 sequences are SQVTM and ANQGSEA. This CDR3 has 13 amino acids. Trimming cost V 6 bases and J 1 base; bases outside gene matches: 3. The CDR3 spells CSVGGQGNTEAFF. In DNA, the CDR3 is TGCAGCGTCGGGGGACAGGGGAACACTGAAGCTTTCTTT.

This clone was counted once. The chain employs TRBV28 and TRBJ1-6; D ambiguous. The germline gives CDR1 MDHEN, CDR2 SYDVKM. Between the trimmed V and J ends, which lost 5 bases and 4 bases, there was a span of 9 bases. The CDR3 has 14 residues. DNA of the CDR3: TGTGCCAGCAGTCCAGAACCTTATAATTCACCCCTCCACTTT. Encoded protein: CASSPEPYNSPLHF.

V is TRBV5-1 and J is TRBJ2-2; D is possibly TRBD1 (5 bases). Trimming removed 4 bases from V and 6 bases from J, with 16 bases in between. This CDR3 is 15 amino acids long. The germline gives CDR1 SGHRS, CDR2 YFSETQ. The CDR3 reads CASSPQGSGSGELFF. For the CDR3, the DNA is TGCGCCAGCAGCCCTCAGGGAAGTGGCTCCGGGGAGCTGTTTTTT.

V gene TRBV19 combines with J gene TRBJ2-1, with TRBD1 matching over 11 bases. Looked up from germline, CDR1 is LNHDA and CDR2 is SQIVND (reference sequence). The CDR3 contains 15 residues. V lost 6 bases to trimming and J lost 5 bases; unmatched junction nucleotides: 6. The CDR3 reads CASRPGTGGHNEQFF. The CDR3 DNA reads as TGTGCCAGTAGGCCTGGGACAGGGGGGCACAATGAGCAGTTCTTC.

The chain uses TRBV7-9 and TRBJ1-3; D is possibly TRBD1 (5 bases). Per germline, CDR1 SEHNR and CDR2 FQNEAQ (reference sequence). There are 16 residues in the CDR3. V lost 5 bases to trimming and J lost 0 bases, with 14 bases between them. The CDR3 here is CASSPRTIPSGNTIYF. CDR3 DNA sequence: TGTGCCAGCAGCCCTAGGACAATCCCCTCTGGAAACACCATATATTTT.

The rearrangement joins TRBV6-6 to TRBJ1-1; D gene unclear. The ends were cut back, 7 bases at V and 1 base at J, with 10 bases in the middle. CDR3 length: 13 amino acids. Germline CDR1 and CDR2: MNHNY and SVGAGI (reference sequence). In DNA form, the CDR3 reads TGTGCCAGCACCAGACTCTGGAACACTGAAGCTTTCTTT. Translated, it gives CASTRLWNTEAFF.

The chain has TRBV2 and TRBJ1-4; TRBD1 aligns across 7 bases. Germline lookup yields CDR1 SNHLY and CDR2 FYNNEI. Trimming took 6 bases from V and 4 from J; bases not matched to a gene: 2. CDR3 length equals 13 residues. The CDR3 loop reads CASRRDSNEKLFF. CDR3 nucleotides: TGTGCCAGCAGGCGGGACAGTAATGAAAAACTGTTTTTT.

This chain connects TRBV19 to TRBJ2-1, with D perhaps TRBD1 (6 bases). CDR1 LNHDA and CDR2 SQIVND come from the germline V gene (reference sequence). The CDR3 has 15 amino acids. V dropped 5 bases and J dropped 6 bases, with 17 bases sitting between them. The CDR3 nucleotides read TGTGCCAGTAGTGTTTACCCGCAGGGGTCCAATGAGCAGTTCTTC. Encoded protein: CASSVYPQGSNEQFF.

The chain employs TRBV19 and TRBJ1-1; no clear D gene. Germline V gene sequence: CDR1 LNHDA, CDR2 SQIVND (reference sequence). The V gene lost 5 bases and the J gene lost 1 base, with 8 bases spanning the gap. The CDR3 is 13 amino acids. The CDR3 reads CASSEQRNTEAFF. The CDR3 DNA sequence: TGTGCCAGTAGTGAACAGAGGAACACTGAAGCTTTCTTT.

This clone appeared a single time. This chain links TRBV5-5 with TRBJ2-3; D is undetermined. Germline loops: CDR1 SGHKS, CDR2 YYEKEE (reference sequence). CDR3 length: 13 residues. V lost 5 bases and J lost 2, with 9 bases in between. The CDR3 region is CASRQLPTDTQYF. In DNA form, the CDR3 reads TGTGCCAGCAGGCAGCTTCCCACAGATACGCAGTATTTT.

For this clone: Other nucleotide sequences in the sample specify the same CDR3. The CDR3 reads CASSERQGANEKLFF. The CDR3, as DNA: TGTGCCAGCAGTGAAAGACAGGGGGCAAATGAAAAACTGTTTTTT. The chain has TRBV2 and TRBJ1-4; 10 bases match TRBD1. Germline V gene sequence: CDR1 SNHLY, CDR2 FYNNEI. The CDR3 extends over 15 amino acids. V lost 2 bases to trimming and J lost 5 bases; unmatched junction nucleotides: 2. Full variable domain (rest looked up from reference TRBV2 and TRBJ1-4): EPEVTQTPSHQVTQMGQEVILRCVPISNHLYFYWYRQILGQKVEFLVSFYNNEISEKSEIFDDQFSVERPDGSNFTLKIRSTKLEDSAMYFCASSERQGANEKLFFGSGTQLSVL.

CDR3 DNA: TGCAGCGTGGACCTACAGGCCTCGGGAGGCTACACCTTC. It specifies CSVDLQASGGYTF. The chain recombines TRBV29-1 with TRBJ1-2; D may be TRBD1 (5 bases). V was shortened by 6 bases and J by 8 bases, with 19 bases between the two germline ends. Per the germline V gene, CDR1 is SQVTM and CDR2 is ANQGSEA. The CDR3 runs to 13 residues.

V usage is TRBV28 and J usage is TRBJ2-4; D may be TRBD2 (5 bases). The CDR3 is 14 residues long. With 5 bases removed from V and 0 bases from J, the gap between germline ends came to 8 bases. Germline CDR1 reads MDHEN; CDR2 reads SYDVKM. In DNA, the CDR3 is TGTGCCAGCAGTCGCGGACTAGCCAAAAACATTCAGTACTTC. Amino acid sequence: CASSRGLAKNIQYF.